What follows is one TCR beta chain and its context. Its antigen is undetermined. This sample was included in a study of CD8+ T cells in alopecia areata. Findings and limits, study-wide: Besides other cells, scalp samples also yield sequences of resident alphabeta T cells from normal skin.

Both CD4+ and CD8+ T cells were separated by sorting PBMCs. Extracted RNA was reverse transcribed, and the resulting cDNA served as sequencing template. TCRdb's copy holds only in-frame clones and misses some; the assay was immunoSEQ multiplex PCR. The repertoire holds approximately 61,000 clones, around 96% seen once, with 25% to 30% in the top ten. The length of the CDR3 is 15 residues. CDR1 and CDR2 from the germline V gene are MGHRA and YSYEKL. Deletions cut 1 base from V and 1 base from J, with 10 bases between. The sample was CD8+ T cells sorted from blood, taken at week 0. This sequence originates from a human donor with alopecia areata. The genes are TRBV4-1 and TRBJ1-1, with no clear D. The CDR3 DNA follows: TGCGCCAGCAGCCAAGGGGTACAACAGAACACTGAAGCTTTCTTT. This sequence encodes CASSQGVQQNTEAFF.